The source of this TCR beta chain is a study of blood T cell repertoires in COVID-19. Study in general: Material from acute and convalescent COVID-19 was sourced from the United States, Italy and Spain. T cells, B-cell-depleted T cells, or PBMCs supplied cDNA or gDNA.

V trimming: 5 bases; J trimming: 8 bases; junction bases outside the gene matches: 8. The CDR3 totals 13 residues. CDR1 is MNHEY and CDR2 is SVGEGT in the germline V gene. This table comes from immunoSEQ multiplex PCR, and its TCRdb copy is limited to in-frame clones, with some not included. This sample yields approximately 47,000 clones, of which roughly 84% are seen a single time; 5.5% to 7% belongs to the top ten. This TCR derives from an older woman with acute or convalescent COVID-19. The V gene is TRBV6-2 or TRBV6-3, the J gene TRBJ1-2; 7 bases match TRBD1. Sequencing was performed on peripheral blood. CDR3 bases: TGTGCCAGCAGTGGACAGGTATTGGACGGCTACACCTTC. It codes for CASSGQVLDGYTF.